The rows below give T cell receptor beta chains drawn from one sample of a study of OX40 agonist ivuxolimab in advanced cancers. Assay used: immunoSEQ multiplex PCR; TCRdb lists only in-frame clones, some missing. The table has around 20,000 clones, over 80% seen once. Sequencing was performed on CD4+ or CD8+ T cells sorted from blood, taken in a trial of the OX40 agonist ivuxolimab. Source of these receptors: an adult with an advanced solid tumor such as melanoma, head and neck, liver or kidney cancer. Both conserved end residues are part of each CDR3. D genes are given only for firm matches. A clone size is listed for some rows: how often the clone was seen (once, few, many), or a class if it is expanded.

J gene | clone size | D gene | V gene | CDR3 DNA | CDR3 protein
TRBJ1-2 | - | TRBD1 | TRBV6-6 | TGTGCCAGCAGTTCGACAGGGCCCGTCTATGGCTACACCTTC | CASSSTGPVYGYTF
TRBJ1-5 | - | TRBD1 | TRBV13 | TGTGCCAGCAGCTTAGGGGGGACAGGGTATCAGCCCCAGCATTTT | CASSLGGTGYQPQHF
TRBJ2-7 | once | TRBD1 | TRBV27 | TGTGCCAGCAGTCCCTCGACAGGGGAAGTAACCTACGAGCAGTACTTC | CASSPSTGEVTYEQYF
TRBJ1-2 | - | - | TRBV12-5 | TGTGCTAGTGGTTTGGGGGACACTCACTATGGCTACACCTTC | CASGLGDTHYGYTF
TRBJ2-3 | - | - | TRBV27 | TGTGCCAGCACCGAGGGACCCTGGGACACAGATACGCAGTATTTT | CASTEGPWDTDTQYF
TRBJ2-3 | once | - | TRBV5-6 | TGTGCCAGCAGCTTGGGAGGGTACACAGATACGCAGTATTTT | CASSLGGYTDTQYF
TRBJ1-4 | - | - | TRBV2 | TGTGCCAGCAGTGAAGAGGGGCGAGGCGAAAAACTGTTTTTT | CASSEEGRGEKLFF
TRBJ1-2 | - | TRBD1 | TRBV4-1 | TGCGCCAGCAGCCAAGCGGGACAGGGAGCCTATGGCTACACCTTC | CASSQAGQGAYGYTF
TRBJ2-7 | - | - | TRBV29-1 | TGCAGCGTTGAAGCGCCGACAACGACCTACGAGCAGTACTTC | CSVEAPTTTYEQYF
TRBJ1-1 | - | - | TRBV29-1 | TGCAGCCTCCAAGTCGGCACTGAAGCTTTCTTT | CSLQVGTEAFF
TRBJ2-1 | - | TRBD2 | TRBV7-6 | TGTGCCAGCAGCTTAGGGGGCGGGAGGACTGCAAATGAGCAGTTCTTC | CASSLGGGRTANEQFF
TRBJ2-1 | - | - | TRBV29-1 | TGCAGCGTTGAACGAGGGACGGACTACAATGAGCAGTTCTTC | CSVERGTDYNEQFF
TRBJ1-2 | - | - | TRBV9 | TGTGCCAGCAGCGTAGCGGACAGTAACTATGGCTACACCTTC | CASSVADSNYGYTF
TRBJ2-5 | - | - | TRBV4-1 | TGCGCCAGCAGCCAGCGGGGAGAGACCCAGTACTTC | CASSQRGETQYF
TRBJ1-5 | - | - | TRBV7-9 | TGTGCCAGCAGCACCCCGACAGGACGCAATCAGCCCCAGCATTTT | CASSTPTGRNQPQHF
TRBJ2-1 | - | - | TRBV13 | TGTGCCAGCAGCTTAGACGGGCTTACGAGCTCCTACAATGAGCAGTTCTTC | CASSLDGLTSSYNEQFF
TRBJ2-7 | - | - | TRBV19 | TGTGCCAGTAGTATCGCGCCAGGTGAGAACTGGGAGCAGTACTTC | CASSIAPGENWEQYF
TRBJ2-1 | - | TRBD2 | TRBV27 | TGTGCCAGTAGACTAGCGGGGGGCCACAATGAGCAGTTCTTC | CASRLAGGHNEQFF
TRBJ2-7 | - | - | TRBV7-7 | TGTGCTAGCAGCCCTGCGGACACCTACGAGCAGTACTTC | CASSPADTYEQYF
TRBJ1-5 | few | - | TRBV19 | TGTGCCAGTAGTACCTGGACAGCAAATCAGCCCCAGCATTTT | CASSTWTANQPQHF
TRBJ2-1 | medium-sized | - | TRBV19 | TGTGCCAGTAGTATAACAGGGTTCAATGAGCAGTTCTTC | CASSITGFNEQFF
TRBJ2-2 | few | - | TRBV29-1 | TGCAGCGTTGAAGATCCAGGGGTGCCCGGGGAGCTGTTTTTT | CSVEDPGVPGELFF
TRBJ2-1 | - | - | TRBV6-6 | TGTGCCAGCAGTTACCCTGTAAATGAGCAGTTCTTC | CASSYPVNEQFF